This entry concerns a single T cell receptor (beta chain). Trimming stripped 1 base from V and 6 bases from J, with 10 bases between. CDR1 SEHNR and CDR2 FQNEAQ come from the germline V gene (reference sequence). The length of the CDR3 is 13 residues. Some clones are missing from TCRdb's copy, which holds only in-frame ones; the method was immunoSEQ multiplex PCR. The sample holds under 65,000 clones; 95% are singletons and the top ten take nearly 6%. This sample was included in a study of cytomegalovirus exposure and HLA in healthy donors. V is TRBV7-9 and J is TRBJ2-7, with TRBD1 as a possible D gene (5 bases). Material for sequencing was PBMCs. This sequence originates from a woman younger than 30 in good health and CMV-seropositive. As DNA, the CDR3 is TGTGCCAGCAGCTTAGGGCAGGGCGGCGAGCAGTACTTC. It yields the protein CASSLGQGGEQYF.